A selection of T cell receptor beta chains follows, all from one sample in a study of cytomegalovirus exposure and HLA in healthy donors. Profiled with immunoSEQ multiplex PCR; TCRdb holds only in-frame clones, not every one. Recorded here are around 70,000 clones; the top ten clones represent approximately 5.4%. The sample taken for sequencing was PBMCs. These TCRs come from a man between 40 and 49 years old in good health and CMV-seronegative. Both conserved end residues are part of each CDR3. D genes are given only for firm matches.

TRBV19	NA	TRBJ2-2	CASSEGTYTGELFF	TGTGCCAGTAGTGAGGGGACTTACACCGGGGAGCTGTTTTTT
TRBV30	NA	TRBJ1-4	CAWSPAAGVVGKLFF	TGTGCCTGGAGTCCCGCGGCGGGTGTAGTAGGAAAACTGTTTTTT
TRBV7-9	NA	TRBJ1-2	CASSIRTGGPYGYTF	TGTGCCAGCAGCATTAGGACGGGGGGGCCCTATGGCTACACCTTC
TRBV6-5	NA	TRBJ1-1	CASGRTPMNTEAFF	TGTGCCAGCGGTAGAACTCCCATGAACACTGAAGCTTTCTTT
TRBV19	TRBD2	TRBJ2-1	CASSIEGLALGEQFF	TGTGCCAGTAGTATAGAGGGACTAGCTCTCGGCGAGCAGTTCTTC
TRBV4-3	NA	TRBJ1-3	CASSQDPAGIGNTIYF	TGCGCCAGCAGCCAAGATCCCGCGGGGATCGGAAACACCATATATTTT
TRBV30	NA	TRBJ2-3	CAWSSTSSDTQYF	TGTGCCTGGAGTTCGACTAGTTCGGATACGCAGTATTTT
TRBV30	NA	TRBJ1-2	CAWSVPERPDTF	TGTGCCTGGAGTGTACCTGAGCGACCTGACACCTTC
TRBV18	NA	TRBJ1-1	CASSQPIGRGTEAFF	TGTGCCAGCTCACAACCCATCGGACGGGGCACTGAAGCTTTCTTT
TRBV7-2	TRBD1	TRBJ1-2	CASSATGANYGYTF	TGTGCCAGCAGCGCTACAGGGGCTAACTATGGCTACACCTTC
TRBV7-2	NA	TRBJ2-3	CASSPRTRDTQYF	TGTGCCAGCAGCCCTAGAACAAGAGATACGCAGTATTTT
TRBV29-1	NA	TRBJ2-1	CSVEEGAGHSYNEQFF	TGCAGCGTTGAAGAAGGGGCAGGACACTCCTACAATGAGCAGTTCTTC
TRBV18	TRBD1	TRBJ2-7	CASSPGQDYEQYF	TGTGCCAGCTCACCAGGACAGGATTACGAGCAGTACTTC
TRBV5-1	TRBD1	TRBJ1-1	CASSAGTGNTEAFF	TGCGCCAGCAGCGCCGGGACAGGGAACACTGAAGCTTTCTTT
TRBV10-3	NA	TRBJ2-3	CAISESSPGALRDTQYF	TGTGCCATCAGTGAGTCAAGCCCAGGGGCCTTAAGGGATACGCAGTATTTT
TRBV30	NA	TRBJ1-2	CASSDRSYGYTF	TGTGCCTCCTCGGATAGGAGCTATGGCTACACCTTC
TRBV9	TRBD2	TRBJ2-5	CASSVAGGLETQYF	TGTGCCAGCAGCGTAGCGGGAGGGCTGGAGACCCAGTACTTC
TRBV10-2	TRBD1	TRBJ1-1	CASSETPGGDYIEAFF	TGCGCCAGCAGTGAGACGCCAGGGGGCGATTATATTGAAGCTTTCTTT
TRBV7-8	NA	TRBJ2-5	CASSLAERRQETQYF	TGTGCCAGCAGCTTAGCTGAGCGGCGTCAAGAGACCCAGTACTTC
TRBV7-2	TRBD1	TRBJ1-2	CASSYLGGGQGVQSYTF	TGTGCCAGCAGCTACCTTGGTGGAGGACAGGGAGTCCAGAGCTACACCTTC
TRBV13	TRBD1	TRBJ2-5	CASSLEGQGVWETQYF	TGTGCCAGCAGCTTAGAGGGACAGGGGGTTTGGGAGACCCAGTACTTC
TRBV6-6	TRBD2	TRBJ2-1	CAAGLSGGLGEQFF	TGTGCCGCTGGTCTGAGCGGGGGCCTGGGGGAGCAGTTCTTC
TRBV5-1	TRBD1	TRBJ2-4	CASSSTGGTKNIQYF	TGCGCCAGCAGCTCAACAGGGGGGACCAAAAACATTCAGTACTTC
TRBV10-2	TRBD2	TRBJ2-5	CASRTSVQETQYF	TGCGCCAGCCGGACTAGCGTACAAGAGACCCAGTACTTC
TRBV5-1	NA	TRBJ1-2	CASSLAQGNGYTF	TGCGCCAGCAGCTTGGCGCAGGGGAATGGCTACACCTTC
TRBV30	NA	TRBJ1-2	CAGGQRANYGYTF	TGTGCGGGGGGGCAGAGAGCTAACTATGGCTACACCTTC
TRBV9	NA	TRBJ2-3	CASSSGSGTSTDTQYF	TGTGCCAGCAGCTCTGGATCCGGGACTAGCACAGATACGCAGTATTTT
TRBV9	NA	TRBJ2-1	CASSVAQKSYNEQFF	TGTGCCAGCAGCGTAGCCCAGAAGTCCTACAATGAGCAGTTCTTC
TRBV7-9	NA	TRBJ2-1	CASSLGGIGRPYNEQFF	TGTGCCAGCAGCTTAGGAGGGATTGGAAGACCCTACAATGAGCAGTTCTTC
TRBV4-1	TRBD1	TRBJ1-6	CASSQQQGVDSPLHF	TGCGCCAGCAGCCAGCAACAGGGGGTGGATTCACCCCTCCACTTT